This T cell receptor beta chain is drawn from a study of T cells expressing NK-cell markers. This CDR3 comprises 14 residues. Looked up from germline, CDR1 is SGHDN and CDR2 is FVKESK. TCR beta libraries carry UMIs added by 5'RACE template switching. Each CDR3 protein gets one entry in TCRdb, which reprocessed the 5' RACE reads and gives no DNA. This table lists 350,000 to 450,000 distinct CDR3 sequences. The sequencing input was blood T cells: a sorted CD56 or NKG2C T cell subset, CD4+ or CD8+ T cells, or bulk PBMC T cells (not recorded which). The V call is TRBV14, the J call TRBJ2-1. The TCR sequence derives from a man aged 18-75 years in good health. The chain's CDR3 is CASSQASAYNEQFF.